The table lists the clone carrying this TCR beta chain with a count of one. Its antigen is still unknown. This entry comes from a study of blood T cells in healthy people across ages. Study details: The template switching approach captured approximately one barcoded beta molecule for every two T cells. Study-wide results and limits: Samples with more naive T cells showed higher observed beta diversity. Per-million-T-cell TCR beta diversity fell roughly linearly with age.

The CDR3 sequence is 14 residues long. The V gene lost 3 bases and the J gene lost 4 bases, with 12 bases spanning the gap. A second roughly 6 to 11 cycle PCR used barcoded and J-beta primers. Tagging of each cDNA molecule was performed by a template-switch adaptor with 12 random nucleotides. Each CDR3 protein gets one entry after TCRdb re-called the 5' RACE reads with MiXCR. The sample records approximately 900,000 distinct CDR3 sequences, 45% to 50% being singletons. Sample: blood. The TCR originated in a man aged 30 to 45 in good health. The chain has TRBV12-3 or TRBV12-4 and TRBJ1-1; no firm D call. CDR3 loop: CASSFGKGSTEAFF. DNA of the CDR3: TGTGCCAGCAGTTTCGGGAAAGGGAGCACTGAAGCTTTCTTT.